The subject of this entry is one T cell receptor beta chain. Its specificity is unknown. The entry originates in a study of Ad26.COV2.S vaccination and SARS-CoV-2 variants. Profiling relied on immunoSEQ multiplex PCR, and the TCRdb table lists in-frame clones only, not all of them. There are about 350,000 clones in the sample; around 90% occur only once, and 6.4% lies in the top ten. CDR3 length: 16 amino acids. In germline, CDR1 is SEHNR, CDR2 FQNEAQ (reference sequence). Trimming took 6 bases from V and 0 from J; bases not matched to a gene: 8. General study results and limits: It was vaccine recipients, not placebo recipients, who had the higher spike-specific TCR breadth.

Treatment given: roughly 19 received Ad26.COV2.S at low or high dose, single or two shots; 5 received placebo; per-sample allocation not given. Day 63 following the first vaccine or placebo injection was when the samples were taken. A Boston donor was an adult aged 18-55 years. V usage is TRBV7-9 and J usage is TRBJ2-3, with TRBD2 matching over 8 bases. The source material was peripheral blood, sampled in a trial of Ad26.COV2.S vaccine versus placebo. This receptor was taken from a person aged 18 to 65 who received the Ad26.COV2.S COVID-19 vaccine or a placebo. CDR3 in DNA: TGTGCCAGCAGGCGAGCGGGAGCCCCTAGCACAGATACGCAGTATTTT. Translating gives CASRRAGAPSTDTQYF.